The rows below give T cell receptor beta chains drawn from one sample of a study of blood T cell repertoires in COVID-19. Sequenced by immunoSEQ multiplex PCR; TCRdb stores in-frame clones only, minus some. The profile shows 130,000 to 150,000 clones, about four fifths of them singletons. Sequenced material: peripheral blood. The source is a human donor in a cohort sampled during active COVID-19. Each CDR3 is given with its conserved first and last residue. A D gene is named only where the DNA matches it firmly. The size of a clone is reported for some rows only, either as once, few or many, or as a class for expanded clones.

V gene,D gene,J gene,clone size,CDR3 protein,CDR3 DNA
TRBV27,NA,TRBJ2-7,NA,CASSLSVNRGATKAYEQYF,TGTGCCAGCAGTTTATCGGTCAACCGGGGGGCGACCAAGGCCTACGAGCAGTACTTC
TRBV29-1,NA,TRBJ2-5,NA,CSVEKDSSKTQYF,TGCAGCGTTGAGAAGGACTCGTCTAAGACCCAGTACTTC
TRBV7-8,NA,TRBJ1-6,few,CASSFGLYNSPLHF,TGTGCCAGCAGCTTTGGACTCTATAATTCACCCCTCCACTTT
TRBV29-1,TRBD2,TRBJ2-3,NA,CSVALAGLADTQYF,TGCAGCGTGGCACTAGCGGGGCTGGCAGATACGCAGTATTTT
TRBV6-1,TRBD1,TRBJ1-5,NA,CASSETQDRDQPQHF,TGTGCCAGCAGTGAAACTCAGGACAGGGACCAGCCCCAGCATTTT
TRBV6-1,TRBD2,TRBJ2-2,few,CASSEGKWRTSTTGELFF,TGTGCCAGCAGTGAAGGGAAGTGGCGGACTAGCACCACCGGGGAGCTGTTTTTT
TRBV19,NA,TRBJ1-1,NA,CASSIVQNTEAFF,TGTGCCAGTAGTATTGTACAGAACACTGAAGCTTTCTTT
TRBV11-3,NA,TRBJ2-1,NA,CASSDPEFDNEQFF,TGTGCCAGCAGCGATCCTGAGTTCGACAATGAGCAGTTCTTC
TRBV3-1/TRBV3-2,NA,TRBJ2-1,NA,CASSQGQQGPNEQFF,TGTGCCAGCAGCCAAGGTCAGCAGGGGCCTAATGAGCAGTTCTTC
TRBV27,TRBD1,TRBJ1-1,NA,CASSVRGLGTEAFF,TGTGCCAGCAGTGTCAGGGGGCTGGGCACTGAAGCTTTCTTT
TRBV3-1/TRBV3-2,NA,TRBJ1-5,NA,CASSQDWRGSNQPQHF,TGTGCCAGCAGCCAAGATTGGAGGGGAAGCAATCAGCCCCAGCATTTT
TRBV30,NA,TRBJ1-2,few,CAWTWGGLYNYGYTF,TGTGCCTGGACCTGGGGGGGGCTGTATAACTATGGCTACACCTTC
TRBV4-1,NA,TRBJ1-5,NA,CASSQVILNQPQHF,TGCGCCAGCAGCCAAGTCATACTGAATCAGCCCCAGCATTTT
TRBV20-1,TRBD1,TRBJ2-1,NA,CSASQGDEQFF,TGCAGTGCTTCTCAGGGGGACGAGCAGTTCTTC
TRBV5-1,NA,TRBJ1-5,NA,CASSLLGDNQPQHF,TGCGCCAGCAGCTTGCTAGGGGACAATCAGCCCCAGCATTTT
TRBV5-4,TRBD2,TRBJ2-3,NA,CASSSGDTGTSVATQYF,TGTGCCAGCAGCTCTGGTGACACCGGGACTAGCGTGGCTACGCAGTATTTT
TRBV24-1,TRBD1,TRBJ2-1,NA,CATSDRQGDYNEQFF,TGTGCCACCAGTGATAGACAGGGGGATTACAATGAGCAGTTCTTC
TRBV29-1,TRBD2,TRBJ2-3,NA,CSAAGSGGGTDTQYF,TGCAGCGCCGCGGGCAGCGGGGGGGGCACAGATACGCAGTATTTT
TRBV2,NA,TRBJ1-3,few,CASAGGAYSGNTIYF,TGTGCCAGTGCCGGGGGGGCCTACTCTGGAAACACCATATATTTT
TRBV30,TRBD1,TRBJ1-2,NA,CAWEGARQGLYYGYTF,TGTGCCTGGGAAGGAGCAAGACAGGGGCTATACTATGGCTACACCTTC
TRBV7-9,NA,TRBJ2-7,NA,CASSSGMVRSYEQYF,TGTGCCAGCAGCTCGGGGATGGTCCGATCCTACGAGCAGTACTTC
TRBV5-1,TRBD1,TRBJ1-3,NA,CASSLVDRGLGNTIYF,TGCGCCAGCAGCTTGGTGGACAGGGGGCTTGGAAACACCATATATTTT
TRBV5-1,NA,TRBJ2-3,NA,CASSLISTDTQYF,TGCGCCAGCAGCTTGATAAGCACAGATACGCAGTATTTT
TRBV3-1/TRBV3-2,TRBD1,TRBJ2-2,NA,CASSQLGQGNTGELFF,TGTGCCAGCAGCCAATTGGGACAGGGGAACACCGGGGAGCTGTTTTTT
TRBV20-1,TRBD2,TRBJ2-3,NA,CSASQAGGEDTQYF,TGCAGTGCTAGTCAGGCCGGGGGGGAAGATACGCAGTATTTT
TRBV4-1,NA,TRBJ2-1,NA,CASSQVPGLEQFF,TGCGCCAGCAGCCAAGTTCCGGGACTCGAGCAGTTCTTC
TRBV6-1,NA,TRBJ2-5,NA,CASSDRGGWETQYF,TGTGCCAGCAGTGATCGTGGGGGCTGGGAGACCCAGTACTTC
TRBV5-1,TRBD2,TRBJ2-3,NA,CASSLPGLADADTQYF,TGCGCCAGCAGCCTACCGGGACTAGCGGACGCAGATACGCAGTATTTT
TRBV27,NA,TRBJ1-3,NA,CASSETGVGGNTIYF,TGTGCCAGCAGTGAGACAGGTGTCGGCGGAAACACCATATATTTT
TRBV9,NA,TRBJ1-5,NA,CASSVDSTPDQPQHF,TGTGCCAGCAGCGTAGACTCGACACCCGATCAGCCCCAGCATTTT
TRBV2,NA,TRBJ1-3,NA,CASSVGQPPSGNTIYF,TGTGCCAGCAGCGTCGGACAGCCTCCCTCTGGAAACACCATATATTTT
TRBV18,TRBD1,TRBJ2-5,NA,CASSPPGQTETQYF,TGTGCCAGCTCACCACCGGGACAGACAGAGACCCAGTACTTC
TRBV2,NA,TRBJ1-1,NA,CATVKQGNTEAFF,TGTGCCACGGTGAAACAGGGGAACACTGAAGCTTTCTTT
TRBV2,TRBD1,TRBJ2-7,NA,CASSWDRSSYEQYF,TGTGCCAGCAGTTGGGACAGAAGCTCCTACGAGCAGTACTTC
TRBV27,NA,TRBJ1-1,NA,CASRPGRNTEAFF,TGTGCCAGCAGGCCGGGGAGGAACACTGAAGCTTTCTTT
TRBV9,TRBD2,TRBJ2-5,NA,CASSVLAGEQQETQYF,TGTGCCAGCAGCGTCTTAGCGGGGGAACAACAAGAGACCCAGTACTTC
TRBV29-1,NA,TRBJ2-1,NA,CSVEPTRAVYNEQFF,TGCAGCGTTGAGCCCACTCGCGCGGTCTACAATGAGCAGTTCTTC
TRBV14,TRBD2,TRBJ2-1,NA,CASSQERGTYNEQFF,TGTGCCAGCAGCCAGGAGCGGGGAACCTACAATGAGCAGTTCTTC
TRBV19,TRBD2,TRBJ2-3,once,CASSKISQPAGGADTQYF,TGTGCCAGTAGTAAAATTTCACAACCAGCGGGAGGAGCTGATACGCAGTATTTT